A selection of T cell receptor beta chains follows, all from one sample in a study of response to subunit inactivated influenza vaccine. From the RT-PCR reads, TCRdb called clonotypes with MiXCR, one entry per CDR3 protein. The sample yields 450,000 to 600,000 distinct CDR3 sequences, 16% seen once. Sequences were derived from CD4+ T cells sorted from PBMCs, sampled less than 25 months after vaccination. The receptors derive from a man aged 50 to 69 who received an inactivated influenza vaccine. Both conserved end residues are part of each CDR3. The order of the fields is clone size, J gene, V gene, D gene, CDR3 DNA, CDR3 protein. The D gene is left open where the match is weak. A clone size is listed for some rows: how often the clone was seen (once, few, many), or a class if it is expanded.

>.|TRBJ2-7|TRBV7-2|.
TGTGCCAGCAGCTACCGGTTGAGTCAGAACTACGAGCAGTACTTC
CASSYRLSQNYEQYF
>few|TRBJ1-1|TRBV29-1|.
TGCAGCGGTGGGTCGAACACTGAAGCTTTCTTT
CSGGSNTEAFF
>few|TRBJ2-5|TRBV5-1|TRBD2
TGCGCCAGCAGACCTGGGCTAGCGGGTTACGAGACCCAGTACTTC
CASRPGLAGYETQYF
>few|TRBJ1-1|TRBV7-2|.
TGTGCCAGCAGCTTAGACGGACCCAGGGGTGAAGCTTTCTTT
CASSLDGPRGEAFF
>few|TRBJ2-7|TRBV28|.
TGTGCCAGCAAGGGTTCGATCTACGAGCAGTACTTC
CASKGSIYEQYF
>.|TRBJ2-7|TRBV7-2|TRBD2
TGTGCCAGCAGCTTATTAGCGGGGAGGGAGCAGTACTTC
CASSLLAGREQYF
>few|TRBJ1-6|TRBV10-3|TRBD1
TGTGCCATCAGTCAAGGACAGGGAAGTAATTCACCCCTCCACTTT
CAISQGQGSNSPLHF
>few|TRBJ2-1|TRBV4-3|.
TGCGCCAGCAGCCAAAATGGGGGCTCCTACAATGAGCAGTTCTTC
CASSQNGGSYNEQFF
>.|TRBJ1-2|TRBV30|TRBD1
TGTGCCTGGAGTACGGCAGGGACAGTAAAGTACTATGGCTACACCTTC
CAWSTAGTVKYYGYTF
>few|TRBJ2-1|TRBV7-2|TRBD2
TGTGCGAACAGACTAGCGGGAGCCGGGGGGTCTCATGAGCAGTTCTTC
CANRLAGAGGSHEQFF
>many|TRBJ2-2|TRBV4-2|TRBD2
TGTGCCAGCAGCCCTACTAGCGGGGGCACCGGGGAGCTGTTTTTT
CASSPTSGGTGELFF
>few|TRBJ2-2|TRBV6-2/TRBV6-3|TRBD1
TGTGCCAGCAGTTACTTGTGGACAGGGATGGGCACCGGGGAGCTGTTTTTT
CASSYLWTGMGTGELFF
>few|TRBJ2-7|TRBV20-1|TRBD2
TGCAGTGCTAGGTTCGTTAGCGGGGATGCGTGGGAGCAGTACTTC
CSARFVSGDAWEQYF
>few|TRBJ1-1|TRBV7-9|.
TGTGCCAGCAGCCCTGACCCTGGGGGTGGAGCGGCTGAAGCTTTCTTT
CASSPDPGGGAAEAFF
>few|TRBJ1-2|TRBV5-1|TRBD1
TGCGCCAGCAGCGTGGACAGGGTTTATGGCTACACCTTC
CASSVDRVYGYTF
>few|TRBJ2-1|TRBV20-1|TRBD2
TGCAGTGCTACTATCCTAGCGGGGGCAAGCTCCTACAATGAGCAGTTCTTC
CSATILAGASSYNEQFF
>few|TRBJ2-3|TRBV9|.
TGTGCCAGCAGCGTGACTACTTTACCAGATACGCAGTATTTT
CASSVTTLPDTQYF
>few|TRBJ2-6|TRBV10-3|.
TGTGCCATCAGTGAAGGGACATCCTACTCTGGGGCCAACGTCCTGACTTTC
CAISEGTSYSGANVLTF